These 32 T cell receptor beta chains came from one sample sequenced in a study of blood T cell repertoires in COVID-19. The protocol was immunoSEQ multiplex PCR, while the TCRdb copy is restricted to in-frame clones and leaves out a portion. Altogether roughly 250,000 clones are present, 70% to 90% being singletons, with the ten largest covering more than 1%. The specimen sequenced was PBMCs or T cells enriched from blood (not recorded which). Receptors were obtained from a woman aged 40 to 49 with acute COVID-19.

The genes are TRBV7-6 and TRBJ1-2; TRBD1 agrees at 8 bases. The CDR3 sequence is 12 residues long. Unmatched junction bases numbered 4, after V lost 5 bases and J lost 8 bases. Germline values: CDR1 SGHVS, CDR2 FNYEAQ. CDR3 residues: CASSADRDGYTF. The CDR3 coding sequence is TGTGCCAGCAGCGCGGACAGGGACGGCTACACCTTC.

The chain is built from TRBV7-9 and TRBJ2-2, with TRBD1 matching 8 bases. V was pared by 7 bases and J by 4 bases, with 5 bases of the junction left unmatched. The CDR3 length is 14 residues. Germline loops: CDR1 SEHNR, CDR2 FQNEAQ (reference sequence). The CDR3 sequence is CASTEDRATGELFF. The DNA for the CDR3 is TGTGCCAGCACTGAGGACAGGGCCACCGGGGAGCTGTTTTTT.

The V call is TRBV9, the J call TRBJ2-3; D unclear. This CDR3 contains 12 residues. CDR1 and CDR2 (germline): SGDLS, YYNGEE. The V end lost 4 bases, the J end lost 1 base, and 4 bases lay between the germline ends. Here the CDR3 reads CASSSGTDTQYF. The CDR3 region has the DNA TGTGCCAGCAGCTCGGGCACAGATACGCAGTATTTT. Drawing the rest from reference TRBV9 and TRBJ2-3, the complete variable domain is DSGVTQTPKHLITATGQRVTLRCSPRSGDLSVYWYQQSLDQGLQFLIQYYNGEERAKGNILERFSAQQFPDLHSELNLSSLELGDSALYFCASSSGTDTQYFGPGTRLTVL.

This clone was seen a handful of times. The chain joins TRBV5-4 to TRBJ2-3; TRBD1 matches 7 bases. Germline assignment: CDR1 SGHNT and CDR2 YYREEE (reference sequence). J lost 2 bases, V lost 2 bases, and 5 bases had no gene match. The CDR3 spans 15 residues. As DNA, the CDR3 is TGTGCCAGCAGCTTAAGGGACAGCTACACAGATACGCAGTATTTT. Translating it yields CASSLRDSYTDTQYF. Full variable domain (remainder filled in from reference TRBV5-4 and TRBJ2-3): ETGVTQSPTHLIKTRGQQVTLRCSSQSGHNTVSWYQQALGQGPQFIFQYYREEENGRGNFPPRFSGLQFPNYSSELNVNALELDDSALYLCASSLRDSYTDTQYFGPGTRLTVL.

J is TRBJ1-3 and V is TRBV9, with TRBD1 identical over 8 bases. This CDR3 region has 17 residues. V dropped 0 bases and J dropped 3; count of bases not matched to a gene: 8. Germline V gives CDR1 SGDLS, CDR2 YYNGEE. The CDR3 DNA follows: TGTGCCAGCAGCGTAGCATCTCAACAGGGGGGTGGAAACACCATATATTTT. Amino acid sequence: CASSVASQQGGGNTIYF. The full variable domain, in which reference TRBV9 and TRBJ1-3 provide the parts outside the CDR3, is DSGVTQTPKHLITATGQRVTLRCSPRSGDLSVYWYQQSLDQGLQFLIQYYNGEERAKGNILERFSAQQFPDLHSELNLSSLELGDSALYFCASSVASQQGGGNTIYFGEGSWLTVV.

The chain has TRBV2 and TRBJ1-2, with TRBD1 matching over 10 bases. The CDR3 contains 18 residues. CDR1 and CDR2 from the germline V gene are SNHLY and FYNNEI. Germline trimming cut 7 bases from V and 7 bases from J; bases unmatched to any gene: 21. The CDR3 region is CASIPGWDRGRKVRGYTF. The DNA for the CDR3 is TGTGCCAGCATCCCAGGTTGGGACAGGGGAAGGAAGGTGCGTGGCTACACCTTC.

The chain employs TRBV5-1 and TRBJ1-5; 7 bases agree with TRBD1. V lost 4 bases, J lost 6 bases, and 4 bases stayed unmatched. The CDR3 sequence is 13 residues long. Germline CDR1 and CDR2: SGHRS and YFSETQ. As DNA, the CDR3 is TGCGCCAGCAGCCCGGCAGGGGGTCAGCCCCAGCATTTT. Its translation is CASSPAGGQPQHF.

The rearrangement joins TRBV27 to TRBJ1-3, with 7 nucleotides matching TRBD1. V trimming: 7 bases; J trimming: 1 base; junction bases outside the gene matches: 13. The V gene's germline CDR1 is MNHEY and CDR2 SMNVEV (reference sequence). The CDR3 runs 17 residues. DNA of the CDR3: TGTGCCAGCATAAGGAAATCAGGGGGATTTTCTGGAAACACCATATATTTT. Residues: CASIRKSGGFSGNTIYF.

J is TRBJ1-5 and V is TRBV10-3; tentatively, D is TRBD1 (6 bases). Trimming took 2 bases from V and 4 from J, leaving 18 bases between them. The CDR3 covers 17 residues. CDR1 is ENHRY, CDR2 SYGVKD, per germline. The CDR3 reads CAISERGELRGNQPQHF. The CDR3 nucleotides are TGTGCCATCAGTGAGCGGGGGGAATTGAGGGGGAATCAGCCCCAGCATTTT.

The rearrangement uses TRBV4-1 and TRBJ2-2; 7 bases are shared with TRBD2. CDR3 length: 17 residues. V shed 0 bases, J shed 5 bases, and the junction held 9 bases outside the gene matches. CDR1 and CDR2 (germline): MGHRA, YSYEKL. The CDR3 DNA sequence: TGCGCCAGCAGCCAAGACGAGGCGGGAGTAGGGACCGGGGAGCTGTTTTTT. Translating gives CASSQDEAGVGTGELFF.

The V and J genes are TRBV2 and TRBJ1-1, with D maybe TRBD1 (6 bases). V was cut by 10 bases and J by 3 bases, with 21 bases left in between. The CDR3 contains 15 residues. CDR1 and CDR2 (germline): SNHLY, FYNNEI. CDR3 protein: CATSGVGFGDTEAFF. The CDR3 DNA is TGTGCCACATCAGGGGTGGGGTTTGGGGACACTGAAGCTTTCTTT.

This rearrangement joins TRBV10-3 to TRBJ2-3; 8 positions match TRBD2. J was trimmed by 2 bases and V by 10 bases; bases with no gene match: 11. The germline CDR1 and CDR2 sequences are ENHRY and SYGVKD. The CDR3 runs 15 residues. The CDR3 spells CATLGGATYTDTQYF. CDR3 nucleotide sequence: TGTGCCACCCTCGGGGGGGCTACCTACACAGATACGCAGTATTTT.

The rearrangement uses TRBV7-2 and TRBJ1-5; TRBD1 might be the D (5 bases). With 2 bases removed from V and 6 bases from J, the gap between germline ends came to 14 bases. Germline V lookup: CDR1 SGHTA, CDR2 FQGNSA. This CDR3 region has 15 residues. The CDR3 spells CASSLSLRGSQPQHF. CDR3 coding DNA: TGTGCCAGCAGCTTATCTCTTAGGGGCAGTCAGCCCCAGCATTTT.

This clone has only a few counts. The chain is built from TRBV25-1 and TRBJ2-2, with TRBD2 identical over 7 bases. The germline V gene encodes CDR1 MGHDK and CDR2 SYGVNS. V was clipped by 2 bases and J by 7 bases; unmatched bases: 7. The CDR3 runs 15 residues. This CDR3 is CASSELAALGGELFF. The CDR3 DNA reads TGTGCCAGCAGTGAACTAGCGGCCCTAGGCGGGGAGCTGTTTTTT.

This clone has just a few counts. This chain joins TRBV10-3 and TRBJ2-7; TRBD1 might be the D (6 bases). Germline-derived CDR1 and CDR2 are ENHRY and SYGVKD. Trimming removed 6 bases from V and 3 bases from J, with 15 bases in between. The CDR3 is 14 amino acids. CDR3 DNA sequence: TGTGCCATCAGAGGGGGAACAGGAGACTACGAGCAGTACTTC. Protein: CAIRGGTGDYEQYF.

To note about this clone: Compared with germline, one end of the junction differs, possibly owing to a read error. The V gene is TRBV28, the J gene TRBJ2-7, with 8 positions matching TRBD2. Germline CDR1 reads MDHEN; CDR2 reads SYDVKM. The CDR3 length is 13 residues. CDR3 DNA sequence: TGTGCCAGCAGTTTACTGGGGTCGGGGGGGCCGTTGTTC. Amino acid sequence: CASSLLGSGGPLF.

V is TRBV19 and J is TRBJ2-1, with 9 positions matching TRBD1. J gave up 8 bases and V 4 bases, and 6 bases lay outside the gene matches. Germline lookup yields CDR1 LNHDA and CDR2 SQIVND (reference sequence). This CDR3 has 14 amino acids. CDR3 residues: CASSTGQGMDEQFF. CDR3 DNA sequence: TGTGCCAGTAGTACGGGACAGGGTATGGATGAGCAGTTCTTC.

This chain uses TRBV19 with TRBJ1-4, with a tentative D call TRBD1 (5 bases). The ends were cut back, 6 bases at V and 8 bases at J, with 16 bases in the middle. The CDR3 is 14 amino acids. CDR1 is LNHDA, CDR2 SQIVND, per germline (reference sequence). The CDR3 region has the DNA TGTGCCAGTAGGATTACAGGCGTGAGGGAAAAACTGTTTTTT. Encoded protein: CASRITGVREKLFF.

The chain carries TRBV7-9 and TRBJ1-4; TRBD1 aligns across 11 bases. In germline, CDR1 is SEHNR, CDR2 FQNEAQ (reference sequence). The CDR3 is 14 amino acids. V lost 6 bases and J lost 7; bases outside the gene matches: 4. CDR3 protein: CASSPGTGGEKLFF. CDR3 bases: TGTGCCAGCAGTCCCGGGACAGGGGGTGAAAAACTGTTTTTT. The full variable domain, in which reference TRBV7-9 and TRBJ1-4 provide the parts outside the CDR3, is DTGVSQNPRHKITKRGQNVTFRCDPISEHNRLYWYRQTLGQGPEFLTYFQNEAQLEKSRLLSDRFSAERPKGSFSTLEIQRTEQGDSAMYLCASSPGTGGEKLFFGSGTQLSVL.

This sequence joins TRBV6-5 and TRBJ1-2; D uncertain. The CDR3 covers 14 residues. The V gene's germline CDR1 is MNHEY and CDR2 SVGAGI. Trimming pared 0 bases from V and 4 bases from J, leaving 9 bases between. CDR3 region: CASSYSSIPYGYTF. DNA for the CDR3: TGTGCCAGCAGTTACTCGAGTATCCCCTATGGCTACACCTTC.

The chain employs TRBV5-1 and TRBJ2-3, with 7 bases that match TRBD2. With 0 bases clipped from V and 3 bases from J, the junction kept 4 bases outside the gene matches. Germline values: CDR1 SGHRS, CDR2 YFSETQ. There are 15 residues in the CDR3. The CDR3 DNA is TGCGCCAGCAGCTTGGTAGGGGAGGGAACAGATACGCAGTATTTT. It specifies CASSLVGEGTDTQYF.

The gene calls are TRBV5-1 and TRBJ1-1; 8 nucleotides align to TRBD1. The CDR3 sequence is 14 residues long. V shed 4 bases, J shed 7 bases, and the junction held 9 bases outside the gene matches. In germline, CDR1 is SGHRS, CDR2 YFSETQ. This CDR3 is CASSLTGGVDEAFF. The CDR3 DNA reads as TGCGCCAGCAGCCTTACAGGGGGGGTGGATGAAGCTTTCTTT.

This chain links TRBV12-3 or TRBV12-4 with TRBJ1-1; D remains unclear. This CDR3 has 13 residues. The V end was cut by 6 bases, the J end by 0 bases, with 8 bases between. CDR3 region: CASSPPMNTEAFF. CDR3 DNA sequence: TGTGCCAGCAGCCCTCCTATGAACACTGAAGCTTTCTTT.

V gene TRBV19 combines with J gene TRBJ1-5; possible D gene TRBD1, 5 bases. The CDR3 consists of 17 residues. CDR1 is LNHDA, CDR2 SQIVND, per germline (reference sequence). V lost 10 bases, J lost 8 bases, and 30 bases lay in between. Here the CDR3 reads CATRAKLLGGEAKPQHF. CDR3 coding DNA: TGTGCCACCAGAGCAAAATTGTTGGGGGGTGAGGCTAAGCCCCAGCATTTT.

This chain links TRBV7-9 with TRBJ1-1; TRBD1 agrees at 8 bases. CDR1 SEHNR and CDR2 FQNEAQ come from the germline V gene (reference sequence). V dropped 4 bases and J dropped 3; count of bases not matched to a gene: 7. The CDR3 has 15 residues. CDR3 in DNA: TGTGCCAGCAGCTCGGGACAGGCGCTGGACACTGAAGCTTTCTTT. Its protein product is CASSSGQALDTEAFF.

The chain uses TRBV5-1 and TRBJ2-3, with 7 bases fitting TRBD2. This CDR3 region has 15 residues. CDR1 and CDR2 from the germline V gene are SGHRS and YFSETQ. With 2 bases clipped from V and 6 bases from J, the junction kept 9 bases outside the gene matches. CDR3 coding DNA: TGCGCCAGCAGCTTTGGACTAGAAGCGCGGGATACGCAGTATTTT. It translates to CASSFGLEARDTQYF.

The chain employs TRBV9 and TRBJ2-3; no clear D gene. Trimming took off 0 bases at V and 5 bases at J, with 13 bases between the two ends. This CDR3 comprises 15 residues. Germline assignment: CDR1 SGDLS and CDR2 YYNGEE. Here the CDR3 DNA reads TGTGCCAGCAGCGTAGTCGGGTTTTCTGGAGATACGCAGTATTTT. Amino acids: CASSVVGFSGDTQYF.

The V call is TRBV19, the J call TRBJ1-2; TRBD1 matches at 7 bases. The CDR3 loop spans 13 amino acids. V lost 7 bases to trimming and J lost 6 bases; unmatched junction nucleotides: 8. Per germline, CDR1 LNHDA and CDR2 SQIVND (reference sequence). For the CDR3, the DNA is TGTGCCAGTAAGGTTGCAGGGGGTAATGGCTACACCTTC. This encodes CASKVAGGNGYTF.

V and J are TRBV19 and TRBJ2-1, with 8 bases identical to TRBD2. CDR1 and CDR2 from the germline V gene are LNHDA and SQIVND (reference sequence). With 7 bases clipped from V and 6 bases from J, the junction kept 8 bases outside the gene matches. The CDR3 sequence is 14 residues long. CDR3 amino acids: CASNMAGGPNEQFF. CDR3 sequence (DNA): TGTGCCAGTAACATGGCGGGAGGCCCCAATGAGCAGTTCTTC.

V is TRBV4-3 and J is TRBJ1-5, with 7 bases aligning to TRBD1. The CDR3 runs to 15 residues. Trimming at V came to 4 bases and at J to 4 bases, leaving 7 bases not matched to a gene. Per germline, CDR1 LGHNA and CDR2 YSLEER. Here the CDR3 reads CASSPSWTGNQPQHF. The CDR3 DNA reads TGCGCCAGCAGCCCAAGTTGGACAGGAAATCAGCCCCAGCATTTT.

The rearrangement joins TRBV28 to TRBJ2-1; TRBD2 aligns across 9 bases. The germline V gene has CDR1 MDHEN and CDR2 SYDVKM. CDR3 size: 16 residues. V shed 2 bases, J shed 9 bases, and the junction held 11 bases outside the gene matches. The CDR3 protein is CASSLEGGRAFSEQFF. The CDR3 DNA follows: TGTGCCAGCAGTTTAGAGGGCGGGAGGGCCTTTAGTGAGCAGTTCTTC.

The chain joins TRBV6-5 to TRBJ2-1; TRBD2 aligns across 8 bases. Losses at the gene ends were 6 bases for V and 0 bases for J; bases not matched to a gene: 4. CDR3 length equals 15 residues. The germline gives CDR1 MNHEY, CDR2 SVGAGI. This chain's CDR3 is CASSLSGSSYNEQFF. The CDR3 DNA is TGTGCCAGCAGCCTAAGCGGGAGCTCCTACAATGAGCAGTTCTTC.